This T cell receptor (beta chain) was profiled in a study of graft-versus-host responses after intestinal transplantation. This clone was observed a handful of times. Its antigen is unidentified. Germline V gene sequence: CDR1 SGDLS, CDR2 YYNGEE. The V gene lost 2 bases and the J gene lost 0 bases, with 11 bases spanning the gap. This CDR3 has 15 amino acids. The method was immunoSEQ multiplex PCR; TCRdb's version includes in-frame clones alone and lacks a portion of them. The sample consists of under 25,000 clones, roughly four fifths of them appearing once. This sequence joins TRBV9 and TRBJ1-2; a weak D match, TRBD1 (6 bases). The sequencing used unstimulated CD8+ T cells sorted from spleen or lymph node cells, collected before transplant. The sequence was collected from a human donor who was the organ donor for an intestinal transplant. CDR3 protein: CASSVGEGANYGYTF. The CDR3 coding sequence is TGTGCCAGCAGCGTTGGGGAGGGGGCTAACTATGGCTACACCTTC.